Shown below are 20 T cell receptor beta chains from a single sample sequenced in a study of T cell clones after liver transplantation. Measured with immunoSEQ multiplex PCR; TCRdb has only the in-frame clones, and not every one. The sample has about 51,000 clones, approximately 87% seen once. The sequencing here drew on CD8+ T cells from blood, taken 12 months after liver transplant. The receptors derive from a human patient who received a liver transplant. A share of the T cells may be of graft donor origin.

The V gene is TRBV6-6, the J gene TRBJ1-1; D is ambiguous. The germline V and J ends were trimmed by 8 bases and 4 bases, with 5 bases remaining between them. Germline CDR1 is MNHNY and CDR2 is SVGAGI (reference sequence). The CDR3 has 10 amino acids. The CDR3 loop reads CASEGTEAFF. Written as DNA, the CDR3 is TGTGCCAGCGAGGGCACTGAAGCTTTCTTT.

This clone is a singleton in its sample. This sequence joins TRBV9 and TRBJ2-7; 12 bases are a match to TRBD1. Germline lookup yields CDR1 SGDLS and CDR2 YYNGEE. There are 17 residues in the CDR3. After removal of 0 bases from V and 6 bases from J, the junction contained 10 bases not matched to a gene. CDR3 nucleotides: TGTGCCAGCAGCGTAGGGGTTGGGGACAGGGGGCTAGGCGAGCAGTACTTC. Translation: CASSVGVGDRGLGEQYF.

V and J are TRBV4-1 and TRBJ2-3; D ambiguous. V was cut by 0 bases and J by 1 base, with 5 bases left in between. The CDR3 covers 14 residues. The germline V gene has CDR1 MGHRA and CDR2 YSYEKL. CDR3 DNA sequence: TGCGCCAGCAGCCAAGAATGGGGCACAGATACGCAGTATTTT. Protein sequence: CASSQEWGTDTQYF.

There are a few counts of this clone. The chain employs TRBV19 and TRBJ2-7; 10 bases agree with TRBD1. The ends lost 5 bases at V and 1 base at J; junction bases unmatched: 2. The CDR3 runs to 14 residues. CDR1 is LNHDA and CDR2 is SQIVND in the germline V gene (reference sequence). The CDR3 region is CASSWGQGSYEQYF. The DNA for the CDR3 is TGTGCCAGTAGTTGGGGACAGGGGTCCTACGAGCAGTACTTC.

This chain's CDR3 is CASSLSAGMNEQYF. The CDR3 DNA follows: TGTGCCAGCAGTTTAAGTGCAGGGATGAACGAGCAGTACTTC. The chain links TRBV27 to TRBJ2-7; a weak D match, TRBD1 (5 bases). Germline lookup yields CDR1 MNHEY and CDR2 SMNVEV (reference sequence). Trimming took 2 bases from V and 5 from J, leaving 13 bases between them. CDR3 length equals 14 residues.

V and J are TRBV9 and TRBJ2-1; D is unresolved. The CDR3 runs to 14 residues. Trimming cost V 0 bases and J 5 bases, with 9 bases left between them. Germline assignment: CDR1 SGDLS and CDR2 YYNGEE. Here the CDR3 reads CASSVDGYDNEQFF. The DNA for the CDR3 is TGTGCCAGCAGCGTAGACGGTTACGACAATGAGCAGTTCTTC. Full variable domain (missing parts from reference TRBV9 and TRBJ2-1): DSGVTQTPKHLITATGQRVTLRCSPRSGDLSVYWYQQSLDQGLQFLIQYYNGEERAKGNILERFSAQQFPDLHSELNLSSLELGDSALYFCASSVDGYDNEQFFGPGTRLTVL.

This clone has ten or more counts. The rearrangement joins TRBV9 to TRBJ2-2; TRBD1 is a possible D gene (6 bases). The CDR3 is made up of 20 amino acids. Trimming pared 0 bases from V and 3 bases from J, leaving 24 bases between. Looked up from germline, CDR1 is SGDLS and CDR2 is YYNGEE. The CDR3 here is CASSVGQYIEGERDTGELFF. The CDR3, as DNA: TGTGCCAGCAGCGTAGGGCAGTACATAGAGGGGGAAAGGGACACCGGGGAGCTGTTTTTT. The entire variable domain, with the rest obtained from reference TRBV9 and TRBJ2-2, is as follows: DSGVTQTPKHLITATGQRVTLRCSPRSGDLSVYWYQQSLDQGLQFLIQYYNGEERAKGNILERFSAQQFPDLHSELNLSSLELGDSALYFCASSVGQYIEGERDTGELFFGEGSRLTVL.

This clone came up once. The chain combines TRBV4-3 with TRBJ2-7; D is ambiguous. Trimming took 0 bases from V and 3 from J, leaving 12 bases between them. Looked up from germline, CDR1 is LGHNA and CDR2 is YSLEER. The CDR3 spans 15 residues. The CDR3 reads CASSQDESTGYEQYF. In DNA form, the CDR3 reads TGCGCCAGCAGCCAAGACGAGTCTACGGGCTACGAGCAGTACTTC.

The CDR3 spells CASSLRQPNTEAFF. In DNA, the CDR3 is TGCGCCAGCAGCTTGAGACAGCCGAACACTGAAGCTTTCTTT. The chain recombines TRBV5-1 with TRBJ1-1, with D tentatively TRBD1 (5 bases). This CDR3 spans 14 amino acids. V lost 1 base to trimming and J lost 1 base, with 8 bases between them. Germline values: CDR1 SGHRS, CDR2 YFSETQ.

The chain combines TRBV5-6 with TRBJ2-1; TRBD2 agrees at 8 bases. Germline loops: CDR1 SGHDT, CDR2 YYEEEE. V lost 5 bases, J lost 0 bases, and 4 bases stayed unmatched. This CDR3 spans 15 amino acids. The CDR3 sequence: CASRLAGSSYNEQFF. The DNA for the CDR3 is TGTGCCAGCAGGCTAGCGGGTAGCTCCTACAATGAGCAGTTCTTC.

V gene TRBV12-5 combines with J gene TRBJ1-1; perhaps TRBD1 as D (6 bases). Germline assignment: CDR1 LGHNT and CDR2 FRNRAP. The CDR3 totals 15 residues. The V end lost 1 base, the J end lost 3 bases, and 12 bases lay between the germline ends. The CDR3 is CASGLAFGQYTEAFF. In DNA form, the CDR3 reads TGTGCTAGTGGTTTGGCCTTTGGACAGTACACTGAAGCTTTCTTT.

The rearrangement uses TRBV7-2 and TRBJ2-1; 10 bases match TRBD2. Germline-derived CDR1 and CDR2 are SGHTA and FQGNSA. CDR3 length: 16 residues. The trim removed 5 bases at V and 1 base at J, leaving 5 bases unmatched. Written as DNA, the CDR3 is TGTGCCAGCAGCCTTAAACTAGCGGGATCCTACAATGAGCAGTTCTTC. Protein product: CASSLKLAGSYNEQFF.

This chain links TRBV4-2 with TRBJ2-2, with D possibly being TRBD1 (5 bases). V lost 4 bases to trimming and J lost 4 bases, with 10 bases between them. Germline V gene data show CDR1 as LGHNA and CDR2 as YNFKEQ. The CDR3 loop spans 14 amino acids. The DNA for the CDR3 is TGTGCCAGCAGCCTTCTCAGGGTCACCGGGGAGCTGTTTTTT. Residues: CASSLLRVTGELFF.

CDR3 in amino acids: CASSLPLSDSPAYGYGYTF. The CDR3 region has the DNA TGTGCCAGCAGTTTACCTCTCTCGGACAGCCCTGCATATGGCTATGGCTACACCTTC. The V call is TRBV28, the J call TRBJ1-2, with D maybe TRBD1 (6 bases). The germline V and J ends were trimmed by 2 bases and 4 bases, with 26 bases remaining between them. Germline V gene lookup returns CDR1 MDHEN and CDR2 SYDVKM. The CDR3 totals 19 residues.

This rearrangement joins TRBV11-2 to TRBJ2-1; TRBD1 matches at 10 bases. From germline, CDR1 is SGHAT and CDR2 FQNNGV. The CDR3 has 14 residues. V gave up 5 bases and J gave up 5 bases; unmatched junction bases: 3. The CDR3 loop is CASSIGQGDNEQFF. In nucleotides, the CDR3 is TGTGCCAGCAGCATCGGACAGGGGGACAATGAGCAGTTCTTC.

The chain joins TRBV4-3 to TRBJ1-1, with a weak D call TRBD1 (5 bases). The CDR3 contains 14 residues. Germline CDR1 LGHNA, CDR2 YSLEER. V shed 2 bases and J shed 3 bases, with 10 bases lying between them. Here the CDR3 DNA reads TGCGCCAGCAGCCAAACGGGGGGTTACACTGAAGCTTTCTTT. Amino acids: CASSQTGGYTEAFF.

This clone was observed once. The rearrangement links TRBV28 to TRBJ2-1, with TRBD2 matching 8 bases. V shed 4 bases and J 6 bases; nucleotides not matched to a gene: 11. Per the germline V gene, CDR1 is MDHEN and CDR2 is SYDVKM. This CDR3 contains 16 residues. CDR3: CASSWMRAGVGNEQFF. The CDR3, as DNA: TGTGCCAGCAGTTGGATGCGAGCGGGAGTGGGCAATGAGCAGTTCTTC.

This chain joins TRBV19 and TRBJ2-5; 14 bases are a match to TRBD2. The CDR3 length is 16 residues. Trimming took 6 bases from V and 5 from J; bases not matched to a gene: 8. Germline V gives CDR1 LNHDA, CDR2 SQIVND (reference sequence). CDR3 sequence (DNA): TGTGCCAGTAGCCACGGGACTAGCGGGAGCCCGGAGACCCAGTACTTC. As protein: CASSHGTSGSPETQYF.

The CDR3 coding sequence is TGTGCCAGCAGCCCACCGACAGGTCGGGAGCAGTACTTC. This translates into CASSPPTGREQYF. The rearrangement joins TRBV14 to TRBJ2-7, with a tentative D call TRBD1 (6 bases). This CDR3 region has 13 residues. Germline V gene data show CDR1 as SGHDN and CDR2 as FVKESK. Trimming stripped 4 bases from V and 7 bases from J, with 14 bases between.

The V gene is TRBV6-5, the J gene TRBJ1-1; tentative D call: TRBD1 (5 bases). CDR3 length: 13 residues. Trimming left V 6 bases short and J 5 bases short, with 13 bases between. The germline V gene encodes CDR1 MNHEY and CDR2 SVGAGI. The CDR3 DNA is TGTGCCAGCAGCTGGGGGGGGTATACTGAAGCTTTCTTT. It is translated as CASSWGGYTEAFF.